The 9 T cell receptor beta chains reported below all come from one sample, sequenced in a study of molecular identifiers for immune sequencing clone quantification. A single record per CDR3 protein comes from TCRdb applying MiXCR to the PCR reads. Here the sample spans approximately 550,000 distinct CDR3 sequences, less than 30% being singletons. Specimen: naive CD8+ T cells from blood, with Jurkat cell RNA spiked in. Sample subset: FACS-sorted CD8+CD4-CCR7+CD45RA+ naive T cells. The origin of the receptors is a human donor in good health. Some libraries in this study had Jurkat cell RNA spiked in.

This chain links TRBV2 with TRBJ2-3; D possibly corresponds to TRBD2 (6 bases). V was pared by 6 bases and J by 1 base, with 29 bases between. Germline lookup yields CDR1 SNHLY and CDR2 FYNNEI. The CDR3 spans 20 residues. The CDR3 protein is CASSGSLERAQNRGTDTQYF. CDR3 DNA sequence: TGTGCCAGCAGCGGTTCTTTGGAGCGGGCCCAGAATCGAGGCACAGATACGCAGTATTTT. The complete variable domain, with remaining parts taken from reference TRBV2 and TRBJ2-3, reads EPEVTQTPSHQVTQMGQEVILRCVPISNHLYFYWYRQILGQKVEFLVSFYNNEISEKSEIFDDQFSVERPDGSNFTLKIRSTKLEDSAMYFCASSGSLERAQNRGTDTQYFGPGTRLTVL.

The rearrangement joins TRBV20-1 to TRBJ1-4; 8 positions agree with TRBD1. CDR1 DFQATT and CDR2 SNEGSKA come from the germline V gene (reference sequence). The J segment lost 3 bases and the V segment lost 3 bases, leaving 12 bases of the junction unmatched. There are 17 residues in the CDR3. CDR3 region: CSARRQGPATSNEKLFF. As DNA, the CDR3 is TGCAGTGCTAGGAGACAGGGGCCAGCAACTTCTAATGAAAAACTGTTTTTT.

The V call is TRBV25-1, the J call TRBJ1-4, with 8 bases fitting TRBD1. J gave up 2 bases and V 11 bases, and 16 bases lay outside the gene matches. Germline V CDR1 and CDR2: MGHDK, SYGVNS. This CDR3 spans 17 amino acids. The CDR3 sequence: CAPRGRGRLLTNEKLFF. The CDR3 bases are TGTGCCCCCAGAGGCAGGGGGCGGCTTTTGACTAATGAAAAACTGTTTTTT.

This chain joins TRBV20-1 and TRBJ2-7, with D unresolved. Looked up from germline, CDR1 is DFQATT and CDR2 is SNEGSKA (reference sequence). The V gene lost 0 bases and the J gene lost 2 bases, with 11 bases spanning the gap. This CDR3 has 14 amino acids. Here the CDR3 reads CSARDLTLTYEQYF. The CDR3 bases are TGCAGTGCTAGAGATTTGACACTTACCTACGAGCAGTACTTC.

In its sample, this clonotype was seen a few times. V gene TRBV7-9 combines with J gene TRBJ1-5; TRBD1 is a possible D gene (5 bases). Germline V lookup: CDR1 SEHNR, CDR2 FQNEAQ (reference sequence). The CDR3 consists of 15 residues. V was shortened by 9 bases and J by 1 base, with 16 bases between the two germline ends. CDR3 in amino acids: CASALGGGSNQPQHF. DNA of the CDR3: TGTGCCAGTGCGCTTGGGGGGGGGAGCAATCAGCCCCAGCATTTT.

As to this clonotype: Just one base apart from a much larger clone, this may be a read error. The J gene is TRBJ2-2, the V gene TRBV5-1; 7 bases are a match to TRBD1. Germline loops: CDR1 SGHRS, CDR2 YFSETQ. CDR3 length: 16 residues. The V gene end was trimmed by 6 bases and the J gene end by 7 bases; junction bases not matched to a gene: 15. Here the CDR3 DNA reads TGCGCCAGCACCCCGTCCGGGACAGACTACATCGGGGAGCTGTTTTTT. This codes for CASTPSGTDYIGELFF.

This clonotype has at least ten counts. The chain recombines TRBV5-6 with TRBJ2-7; D is undetermined. Germline V gene sequence: CDR1 SGHDT, CDR2 YYEEEE. The CDR3 spans 14 residues. The V and J ends lost 0 bases and 0 bases respectively, with 7 bases between them. CDR3 sequence reads: CASSLVRYSYEQYF. In nucleotides, the CDR3 is TGTGCCAGCAGCTTGGTCAGGTACTCCTACGAGCAGTACTTC.

This clonotype was observed once. This may stem from a read error, because a much larger clone lies one nucleotide away. As DNA, the CDR3 is TGTGCCAGCAGCTCGCCGACTGGGAACGTTCAGTACTTC. It specifies CASSSPTGNVQYF. The rearrangement joins TRBV7-9 to TRBJ2-4; no clear D gene. V lost 4 bases and J 11 bases, leaving 15 bases between the germline ends. Germline V lookup: CDR1 SEHNR, CDR2 FQNEAQ (reference sequence). This CDR3 has 13 amino acids.

Details on this clonotype: Just one base apart from a much larger clone, this may be a read error. CDR3 DNA sequence: TGTGCCAGCAGCTCGATTCGCAATCCGCCCCAGCATTTT. Amino acid sequence: CASSSIRNPPQHF. The rearrangement uses TRBV7-8 and TRBJ1-5; D remains ambiguous. This CDR3 has 13 residues. Per the germline V gene, CDR1 is SGHVS and CDR2 is FQNEAQ.